This T cell receptor beta chain derives from a study of T cells in Graves' hyperthyroidism and ophthalmopathy (dated by TCRdb to the late 2010s). At the level of the whole study: Peripheral blood was collected at initial diagnosis, before any treatment. A discovery cohort of fewer than 110 patients, roughly 43 with Graves' ophthalmopathy and over 55 with stable Graves' hyperthyroidism, was used to find distinguishing TCR V-J signatures. Prospective prediction of ophthalmopathy was tested in an independent validation cohort consisting of 18 to 20 hyperthyroidism patients and 17 patients who later progressed to ophthalmopathy. The 100 discovery patients were randomly split 7:3 into training and test sets. In six Graves' hyperthyroidism patients, the study also compared T-cell repertoires from thyroid tissue with T-cell repertoires from blood. Once sampling was done, hyperthyroidism patients were given methimazole at a starting dose of 30 mg daily, whereas ophthalmopathy patients were given high-dose intravenous methylprednisolone. The paper describes TCR Vbeta CDR3 sequencing of 120 to 150 peripheral blood samples, made up of approximately 40 ophthalmopathy patients, some 76 hyperthyroidism patients and 17 progressor patients. Study-wide findings and limitations: Sample size was not statistically predetermined, and investigators were not blinded to group allocation. In validation, the model predicted progression to ophthalmopathy with just under 71% sensitivity and approximately 78% specificity, a median of approximately 6.7 months before onset. Most expanded thyroid clonotypes (frequency above 0.001) were also found in blood, which suggests that blood repertoires may mirror thyroid immune responses. A 13 V-J signature model separated ophthalmopathy from stable hyperthyroidism, with 87.88% sensitivity and roughly 81% specificity in cross-validation and 80%/75% in testing.

As to this clonotype: The target of this receptor is not known. Per-base qualities were not stored, and no clone one base away is much larger.

The TCR beta CDR3 regions were amplified from RNA transcripts. The first round of RT-PCR for the TCR CDR3 was performed with the HTBI primer set and the Qiagen OneStep RT-PCR kit. The libraries were constructed in a second round of multiplex PCR and then size-selected and purified. Libraries were sequenced paired-end with 100 bp reads on an Illumina HiSeq2000. In the source study's methods: SOAPnuke was used to process the raw data, throwing out any read that contained adapters or uncalled bases, had a mean Phred below 15, or lacked an exact constant-primer or identifier match. COPE v1.2.5 was used to merge high-quality paired reads, and clonotypes were defined as unique nucleotide sequences. Clonotypes were aligned to IMGT TRBV, TRBD and TRBJ reference segments using MiTCR v1.1. Analysis was restricted to V-J combinations with a frequency above 0.0001, which covered roughly 99% of repertoires. The TCS score was defined as F50 (clonal expansion) divided by E x V (chaos), with BLOSUM62-based TCRdist calculated between CDR3 peptides within each V-J. Welch's t-statistics and random forest reduced fewer than 550 V-J features to 13, which were used in a naive Bayes classifier (R e1071). The public reads were reprocessed in TCRdb via fastp at Q25 and MiXCR, keeping in-frame beta chains. Every entry covers one CDR3 protein and lists the most common genes and DNA from its rows. The V and J calls reflect TCRdb's pipeline rather than the authors' work. Across this sample there are around 580,000 distinct CDR3 sequences, with around 17% seen only once. The ten most abundant clones make up more than 15% of the sample.

For CDR1 and CDR2, the germline V gene lists SNHLY and FYNNEI. The CDR3 covers 14 residues, taking in both the cysteine and the phenylalanine. Left in the record is the CDR3 DNA by itself, 42 bases read in frame from the first base. Relative to germline, V is 7 bases shorter and J is 7 bases shorter, with 17 bases between their ends. Graves' hyperthyroidism was defined as stable when no progression to ophthalmopathy occurred over 18 months of follow-up. Hyperthyroidism patients were newly diagnosed, had a disease duration of under 2 months, and were aged 18 to 65 years. The study excluded patients with uncontrolled infections, other autoimmune diseases, pregnancy or lactation. Diagnoses were established on the basis of clinical symptoms, serum thyroxine and TRAb, thyroid ultrasound, and orbital computed tomography. PBMCs were isolated from more than 8 ml of fresh peripheral blood by Ficoll-Paque density gradient centrifugation. Trizol reagent was used to extract total RNA, and RNA quality was then checked on an Agilent 2100 Bioanalyzer.

This TCR came from a woman between 18 and 29 years old with Graves' hyperthyroidism. The rearranged chain carries TRBV2 and TRBJ2-1; tentative D gene TRBD1, with 5 bases matching. The sequencing input was blood. The DNA is as follows: TGTGCCAGCACCGTTGACGGAAACAGGAATGAGCAGTTCTTC. The translation is CASTVDGNRNEQFF.